One and the same sample provided the 27 T cell receptor beta chains below, sequenced in a study of cytomegalovirus exposure and HLA in healthy donors. 13 Jbeta primers and 60 Vbeta primers were used for the PCR. Sequencing was performed with immunoSEQ multiplex PCR; in TCRdb, only in-frame clones are kept and a portion is missing. The table lists 120,000 to 150,000 clones, 84% of them singletons. The sample was PBMCs. The receptors were sampled from a boy younger than 10 in good health and CMV-seronegative.

V is TRBV19 and J is TRBJ2-3, with TRBD2 matching over 8 bases. CDR1 is LNHDA, CDR2 SQIVND, per germline (reference sequence). Losses at the gene ends were 9 bases for V and 5 bases for J; bases not matched to a gene: 7. CDR3 length: 13 amino acids. CDR3 sequence reads: CASHRAGVDTQYF. The CDR3 DNA is TGTGCCAGCCACAGAGCGGGGGTAGATACGCAGTATTTT.

CDR3 region: CASSPWGDQPQHF. Here the CDR3 DNA reads TGTGCCAGCTCACCATGGGGGGATCAGCCCCAGCATTTT. The chain recombines TRBV18 with TRBJ1-5, with a possible D match to TRBD1 (5 bases). Trimming removed 2 bases at V and 5 bases at J, with 7 bases between. CDR1 and CDR2 (germline): KGHSH, LQKENI. The CDR3 consists of 13 residues. Based on the CDR3 plus reference TRBV18 and TRBJ1-5, the full variable domain is NAGVMQNPRHLVRRRGQEARLRCSPMKGHSHVYWYRQLPEEGLKFMVYLQKENIIDESGMPKERFSAEFPKEGPSILRIQQVVRGDSAAYFCASSPWGDQPQHFGDGTRLSIL.

This chain connects TRBV13 to TRBJ1-1; 12 nucleotides agree with TRBD1. The CDR3 has 19 amino acids. V lost 4 bases to trimming and J lost 5 bases; unmatched junction nucleotides: 17. Germline V lookup: CDR1 PRHDT, CDR2 FYEKMQ (reference sequence). In nucleotides, the CDR3 is TGTGCCAGCAGCTCCATGGGCGGGACAGGGGGCTTCTACTGGACTGAAGCTTTCTTT. The encoded protein is CASSSMGGTGGFYWTEAFF.

The rearrangement joins TRBV11-1 to TRBJ2-1; D is unresolved. Germline CDR1 and CDR2: SGHAT and FQDESV (reference sequence). V was cut by 2 bases and J by 8 bases, with 13 bases left in between. This CDR3 spans 14 amino acids. CDR3 bases: TGTGCCAGCAGCTTAAGGCCCCGAGGAGATGAGCAGTTCTTC. Translated, it gives CASSLRPRGDEQFF. The whole variable domain, remainder taken from reference TRBV11-1 and TRBJ2-1, is EAEVAQSPRYKITEKSQAVAFWCDPISGHATLYWYRQILGQGPELLVQFQDESVVDDSQLPKDRFSAERLKGVDSTLKIQPAELGDSAMYLCASSLRPRGDEQFFGPGTRLTVL.

The gene calls are TRBV7-2 and TRBJ2-1; D is unclear. CDR1 and CDR2 from the germline V gene are SGHTA and FQGNSA. The CDR3 contains 13 residues. Trimming removed 1 base from V and 8 bases from J, with 9 bases in between. This chain's CDR3 is CASSLGFRDEQFF. The DNA of the CDR3 is TGTGCCAGCAGCTTAGGGTTTCGGGATGAGCAGTTCTTC.

This clone was counted once. The genes are TRBV11-2 and TRBJ2-1, with D unclear. Germline lookup yields CDR1 SGHAT and CDR2 FQNNGV. V was cut by 5 bases and J by 7 bases, with 24 bases left in between. This CDR3 has 17 residues. The DNA of the CDR3 is TGTGCCAGCAGCCAGCCCCGTTACGGCTACAGCACTAATGAGCAGTTCTTC. It yields the protein CASSQPRYGYSTNEQFF.

This chain connects TRBV13 to TRBJ2-7, with 7 bases lining up with TRBD2. After removal of 5 bases from V and 5 bases from J, the junction contained 9 bases not matched to a gene. The germline V gene encodes CDR1 PRHDT and CDR2 FYEKMQ (reference sequence). CDR3 length equals 14 residues. The CDR3 loop reads CASSPRGEGDEQYF. In nucleotides, the CDR3 is TGTGCCAGCAGCCCTCGGGGGGAGGGTGACGAGCAGTACTTC.

V gene TRBV7-6 combines with J gene TRBJ2-5, with D unclear. The CDR3 has 14 amino acids. V lost 2 bases to trimming and J lost 4 bases, with 11 bases between them. Germline V gene sequence: CDR1 SGHVS, CDR2 FNYEAQ. CDR3 sequence: CASSLNAFRETQYF. CDR3 nucleotides: TGTGCCAGCAGCTTAAACGCGTTCCGAGAGACCCAGTACTTC.

The chain uses TRBV7-8 and TRBJ2-3; perhaps TRBD2 as D (7 bases). Germline lookup yields CDR1 SGHVS and CDR2 FQNEAQ. V shed 0 bases and J shed 4 bases, with 20 bases lying between them. The CDR3 covers 18 residues. The CDR3 DNA follows: TGTGCCAGCAGCTTAGCGGGGGCTAGCGGCTACACGGCAGATACGCAGTATTTT. Protein: CASSLAGASGYTADTQYF.

The CDR3 coding sequence is TGTGCCAGTAGTATGTGGTCTCTCCAGGGGAACACTGAAGCTTTCTTT. This translates into CASSMWSLQGNTEAFF. V and J are TRBV19 and TRBJ1-1, with D possibly TRBD1 on 5 matching bases. The CDR3 length is 16 residues. Germline V lookup: CDR1 LNHDA, CDR2 SQIVND (reference sequence). V shed 3 bases and J shed 1 base, with 15 bases lying between them.

This sequence joins TRBV10-3 and TRBJ2-7; 7 bases line up with TRBD1. The CDR3 covers 14 residues. Germline lookup yields CDR1 ENHRY and CDR2 SYGVKD. V was clipped by 6 bases and J by 1 base; unmatched bases: 6. This CDR3 reads CAIRPTGQSYEQYF. For the CDR3, the DNA is TGTGCCATCAGACCGACGGGACAGTCCTACGAGCAGTACTTC.

V and J are TRBV29-1 and TRBJ2-1, with 8 bases identical to TRBD1. Germline CDR1 reads SQVTM; CDR2 reads ANQGSEA. The CDR3 is 14 residues long. Unmatched junction bases numbered 9, after V lost 4 bases and J lost 7 bases. The CDR3 bases are TGCAGCGTTGCAGAAGACAGGGGTTGGAATGAGCAGTTCTTC. This sequence encodes CSVAEDRGWNEQFF.

The chain recombines TRBV6-1 with TRBJ1-4; 11 bases match TRBD1. J was trimmed by 6 bases and V by 4 bases; bases with no gene match: 1. This CDR3 comprises 14 residues. Germline V gene sequence: CDR1 MNHNS, CDR2 SASEGT. CDR3 sequence (DNA): TGTGCCAGCAGTGGGGACAGGGGGGATGAAAAACTGTTTTTT. Its translation: CASSGDRGDEKLFF.

This chain links TRBV5-6 with TRBJ2-5, with a tentative D call TRBD2 (5 bases). Germline V gene sequence: CDR1 SGHDT, CDR2 YYEEEE. CDR3 length: 16 residues. V lost 0 bases and J 3 bases, leaving 15 bases between the germline ends. CDR3 in amino acids: CASSLGLEVVKETQYF. For the CDR3, the DNA is TGTGCCAGCAGCTTGGGATTGGAGGTGGTAAAAGAGACCCAGTACTTC.

The chain uses TRBV5-1 and TRBJ2-1, with D perhaps TRBD1 (6 bases). Germline lookup yields CDR1 SGHRS and CDR2 YFSETQ. The V gene lost 3 bases and the J gene lost 2 bases, with 18 bases spanning the gap. The CDR3 has 17 residues. The CDR3 region is CASSSQVVQGPYNEQFF. CDR3 nucleotides: TGCGCCAGCAGCTCCCAAGTAGTGCAGGGGCCCTACAATGAGCAGTTCTTC.

The chain has TRBV9 and TRBJ2-5; 14 bases fit TRBD2. J gave up 1 base and V 3 bases, and 8 bases lay outside the gene matches. Germline values: CDR1 SGDLS, CDR2 YYNGEE. This CDR3 has 18 amino acids. CDR3 sequence: CASSARLAGGAIQETQYF. In DNA, the CDR3 is TGTGCCAGCAGCGCTAGACTAGCGGGAGGGGCTATCCAAGAGACCCAGTACTTC.

This rearrangement joins TRBV2 to TRBJ1-1, with 7 bases aligning to TRBD1. Germline values: CDR1 SNHLY, CDR2 FYNNEI. This CDR3 comprises 16 residues. V shed 1 base and J 4 bases; nucleotides not matched to a gene: 9. This chain's CDR3 is CASSEEAGGLGTEAFF. CDR3 DNA: TGTGCCAGCAGTGAAGAGGCAGGGGGTCTGGGCACTGAAGCTTTCTTT.

V is TRBV9 and J is TRBJ1-3; D remains unclear. The germline V and J ends were trimmed by 3 bases and 2 bases, with 18 bases remaining between them. Germline-derived CDR1 and CDR2 are SGDLS and YYNGEE. The length of the CDR3 is 17 residues. The CDR3 DNA reads TGTGCCAGCAGCGAAAAGACTCTACCCTCTCCTGGAAACACCATATATTTT. This translates into CASSEKTLPSPGNTIYF.

For this clone: Other DNA sequences of this sample code for an identical CDR3. The chain combines TRBV6-5 with TRBJ1-5, with unresolved D. This CDR3 region has 13 residues. The V end lost 2 bases, the J end lost 4 bases, and 6 bases lay between the germline ends. From germline, CDR1 is MNHEY and CDR2 SVGAGI. The CDR3 DNA follows: TGTGCCAGCAGTTACCGGGAAAATCAGCCCCAGCATTTT. Protein sequence: CASSYRENQPQHF.

The gene calls are TRBV4-3 and TRBJ1-1; D is undetermined. There are 14 residues in the CDR3. Trimming left V 4 bases short and J 5 bases short, with 14 bases between. CDR1 is LGHNA and CDR2 is YSLEER in the germline V gene. The CDR3 sequence: CASSPSSGFTEAFF. CDR3 in DNA: TGCGCCAGCAGCCCAAGTTCCGGGTTTACTGAAGCTTTCTTT.

The CDR3 here is CASSLFPRGYEQYF. DNA of the CDR3: TGTGCCAGCAGTTTATTTCCCAGGGGCTACGAGCAGTACTTC. The rearrangement links TRBV28 to TRBJ2-7, with D possibly being TRBD1 (6 bases). The CDR3 consists of 14 residues. The germline V gene has CDR1 MDHEN and CDR2 SYDVKM. The ends were cut back, 1 base at V and 3 bases at J, with 10 bases in the middle.

The CDR3 DNA is TGTGCCAGCAGCGTAGTAAACAGGGGAGCGGGGGGTGAGCAGTTCTTC. The encoded protein is CASSVVNRGAGGEQFF. The chain uses TRBV9 and TRBJ2-1; 9 positions agree with TRBD2. Losses at the gene ends were 0 bases for V and 9 bases for J; bases not matched to a gene: 10. There are 16 residues in the CDR3. Germline V gene data show CDR1 as SGDLS and CDR2 as YYNGEE.

This chain links TRBV10-1 with TRBJ1-1; D uncertain. The CDR3 has 17 residues. The V and J ends lost 7 bases and 2 bases respectively, with 23 bases between them. From germline, CDR1 is WNHNN and CDR2 SYGVQD (reference sequence). The CDR3 protein is CASITSSPTLNNTEAFF. For the CDR3, the DNA is TGCGCCAGCATCACATCCTCCCCGACACTTAATAACACTGAAGCTTTCTTT.

This clone came up a few times. The chain combines TRBV5-6 with TRBJ2-5, with D possibly TRBD1 on 5 matching bases. The end of the DNA is better explained by TRBJ2-7, so the J call may be wrong. Germline CDR1 SGHDT, CDR2 YYEEEE. This CDR3 comprises 15 residues. CDR3 region: CASSLVAGRLGEQYF. CDR3 sequence (DNA): TGTGCCAGCAGCTTGGTCGCAGGGCGGTTGGGCGAGCAGTACTTC.

The V call is TRBV2, the J call TRBJ1-2, with a weak D call TRBD1 (5 bases). Germline V lookup: CDR1 SNHLY, CDR2 FYNNEI. V lost 6 bases, J lost 6 bases, and 8 bases lay in between. This CDR3 has 11 residues. CDR3 residues: CASRPGDGYTF. The CDR3 DNA sequence: TGTGCCAGCAGGCCGGGGGATGGCTACACCTTC. The entire variable domain, with the rest obtained from reference TRBV2 and TRBJ1-2, is as follows: EPEVTQTPSHQVTQMGQEVILRCVPISNHLYFYWYRQILGQKVEFLVSFYNNEISEKSEIFDDQFSVERPDGSNFTLKIRSTKLEDSAMYFCASRPGDGYTFGSGTRLTVV.

V usage is TRBV7-3 and J usage is TRBJ2-3, with D tentatively TRBD2 (6 bases). CDR3 length: 16 residues. Germline CDR1 and CDR2: SGHTA and FQGTGA. The V end lost 2 bases, the J end lost 2 bases, and 14 bases lay between the germline ends. The CDR3 DNA reads as TGTGCCAGCAGCTTACTTAGCGGACCTATCACAGATACGCAGTATTTT. Translating it yields CASSLLSGPITDTQYF.

The V gene is TRBV5-1, the J gene TRBJ1-4, with D perhaps matching TRBD1 (6 bases). The CDR3 length is 15 residues. CDR1 and CDR2 (germline): SGHRS, YFSETQ. Trimming took off 3 bases at V and 8 bases at J, with 17 bases between the two ends. The CDR3 sequence: CASSSQGIEGEKLFF. The CDR3 DNA reads TGCGCCAGCAGCTCACAGGGTATCGAAGGAGAAAAACTGTTTTTT.